This TCR beta chain was identified in a study of blood T cell repertoires in COVID-19. As for the study in general: COVID-19 samples, acute and convalescent, were from the United States, Italy and Spain. Nucleic acid was either cDNA or gDNA, and it came from T cells, B-cell-depleted T cells, or PBMCs.

Authors' methods: Counts of nucleated cells, estimated from reference gene primer amplification, were obtained. Sequenced by immunoSEQ multiplex PCR; TCRdb stores in-frame clones only, minus some. V and J calls and clone size are given by that table; D and trimming were obtained from the DNA. Here the sample spans 100,000 to 150,000 clones, 80% to 90% being singletons. There are 17 residues in the CDR3. The germline V and J ends were trimmed by 5 bases and 0 bases, with 16 bases remaining between them. CDR1 is LGHDT and CDR2 is YNNKEL in the germline V gene (reference sequence). This TCR was sampled from an elderly man with active or convalescent COVID-19. The chain employs TRBV3-1 (or the pseudogene TRBV3-2) and TRBJ1-4; a possible D gene is TRBD1 (5 bases). The sequenced sample was peripheral blood. The CDR3 region has the DNA TGTGCCAGCAGCTGGCAGGGAATCCCTGCAACTAATGAAAAACTGTTTTTT. This codes for CASSWQGIPATNEKLFF.